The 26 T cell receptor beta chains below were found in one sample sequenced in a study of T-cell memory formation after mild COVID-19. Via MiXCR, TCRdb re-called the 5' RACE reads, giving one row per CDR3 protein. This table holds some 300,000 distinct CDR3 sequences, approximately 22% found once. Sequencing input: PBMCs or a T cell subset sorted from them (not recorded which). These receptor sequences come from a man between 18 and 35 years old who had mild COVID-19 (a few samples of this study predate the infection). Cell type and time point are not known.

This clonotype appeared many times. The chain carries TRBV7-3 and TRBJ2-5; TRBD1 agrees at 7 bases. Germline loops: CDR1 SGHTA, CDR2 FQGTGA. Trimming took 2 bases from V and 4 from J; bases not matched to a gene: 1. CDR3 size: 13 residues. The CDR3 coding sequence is TGTGCCAGCAGCTTACGACAGGGAGAGACCCAGTACTTC. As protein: CASSLRQGETQYF.

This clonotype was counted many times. This chain's CDR3 is CASSSRSNGAYEQYF. DNA for the CDR3: TGTGCCAGCAGCTCCCGGTCAAACGGGGCCTACGAGCAGTACTTC. This chain uses TRBV7-2 with TRBJ2-7; D possibly corresponds to TRBD2 (5 bases). Trimming cost V 4 bases and J 2 bases, with 15 bases left between them. CDR1 is SGHTA and CDR2 is FQGNSA in the germline V gene. The CDR3 has 15 residues.

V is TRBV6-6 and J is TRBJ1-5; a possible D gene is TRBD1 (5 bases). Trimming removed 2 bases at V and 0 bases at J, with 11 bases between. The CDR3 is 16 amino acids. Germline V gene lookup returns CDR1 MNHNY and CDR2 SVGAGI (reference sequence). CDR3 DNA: TGTGCCAGCAGTTACCGTGGGGGGTATAGCAATCAGCCCCAGCATTTT. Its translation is CASSYRGGYSNQPQHF.

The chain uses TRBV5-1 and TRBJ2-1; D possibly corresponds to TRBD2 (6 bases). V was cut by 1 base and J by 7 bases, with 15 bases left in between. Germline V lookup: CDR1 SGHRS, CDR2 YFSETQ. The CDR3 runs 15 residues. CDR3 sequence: CASSLTVPRGNEQFF. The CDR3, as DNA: TGCGCCAGCAGCTTGACAGTTCCCCGGGGGAATGAGCAGTTCTTC. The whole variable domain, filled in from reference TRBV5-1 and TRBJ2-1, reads KAGVTQTPRYLIKTRGQQVTLSCSPISGHRSVSWYQQTPGQGLQFLFEYFSETQRNKGNFPGRFSGRQFSNSRSEMNVSTLELGDSALYLCASSLTVPRGNEQFFGPGTRLTVL.

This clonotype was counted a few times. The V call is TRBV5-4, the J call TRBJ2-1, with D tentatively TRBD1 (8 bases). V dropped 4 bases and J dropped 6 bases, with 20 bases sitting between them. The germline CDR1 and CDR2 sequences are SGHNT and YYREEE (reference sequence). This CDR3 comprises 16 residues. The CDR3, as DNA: TGTGCCAGCAGCACGGGAGGACAGGGTTCCATCAATGAGCAGTTCTTC. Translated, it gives CASSTGGQGSINEQFF. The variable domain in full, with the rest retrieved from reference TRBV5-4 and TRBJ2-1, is ETGVTQSPTHLIKTRGQQVTLRCSSQSGHNTVSWYQQALGQGPQFIFQYYREEENGRGNFPPRFSGLQFPNYSSELNVNALELDDSALYLCASSTGGQGSINEQFFGPGTRLTVL.

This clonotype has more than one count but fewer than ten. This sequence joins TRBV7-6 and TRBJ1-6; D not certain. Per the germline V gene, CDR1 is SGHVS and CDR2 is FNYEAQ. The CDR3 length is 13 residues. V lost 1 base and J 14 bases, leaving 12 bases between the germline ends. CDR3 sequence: CASSLDQDSSLHF. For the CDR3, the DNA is TGTGCCAGCAGCTTAGACCAGGACTCGTCCCTCCACTTT.

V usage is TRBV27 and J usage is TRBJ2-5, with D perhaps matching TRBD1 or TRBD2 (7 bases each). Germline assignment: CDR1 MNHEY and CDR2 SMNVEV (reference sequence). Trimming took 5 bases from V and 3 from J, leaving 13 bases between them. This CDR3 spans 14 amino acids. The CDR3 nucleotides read TGTGCCAGCAGTCGACAGGGAGGGGAAGAGACCCAGTACTTC. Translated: CASSRQGGEETQYF.

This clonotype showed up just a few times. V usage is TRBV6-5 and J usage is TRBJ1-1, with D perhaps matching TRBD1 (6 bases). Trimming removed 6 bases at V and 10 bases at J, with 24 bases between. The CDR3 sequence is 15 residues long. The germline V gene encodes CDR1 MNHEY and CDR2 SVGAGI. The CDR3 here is CASSRGAGEILGAFF. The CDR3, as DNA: TGTGCCAGCAGCCGGGGGGCAGGGGAGATTTTAGGAGCTTTCTTT.

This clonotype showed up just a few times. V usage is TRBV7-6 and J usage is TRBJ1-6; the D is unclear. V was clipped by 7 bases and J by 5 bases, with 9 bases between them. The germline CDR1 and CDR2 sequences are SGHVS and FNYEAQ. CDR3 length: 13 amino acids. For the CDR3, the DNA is TGTGCCAGCAAAGAGAGGAATAATTCACCCCTCCACTTT. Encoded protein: CASKERNNSPLHF.

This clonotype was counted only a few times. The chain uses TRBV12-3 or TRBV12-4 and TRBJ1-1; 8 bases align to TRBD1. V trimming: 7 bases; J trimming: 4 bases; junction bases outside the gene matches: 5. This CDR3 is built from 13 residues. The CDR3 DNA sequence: TGTGCCAGCATAGCAGGGGGCGTCACTGAAGCTTTCTTT. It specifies CASIAGGVTEAFF.

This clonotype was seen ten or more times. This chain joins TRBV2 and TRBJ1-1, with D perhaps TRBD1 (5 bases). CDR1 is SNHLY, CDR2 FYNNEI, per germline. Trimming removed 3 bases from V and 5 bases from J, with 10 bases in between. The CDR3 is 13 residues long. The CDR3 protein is CASSDWAGTEAFF. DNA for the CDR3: TGTGCCAGCAGTGATTGGGCAGGGACTGAAGCTTTCTTT.

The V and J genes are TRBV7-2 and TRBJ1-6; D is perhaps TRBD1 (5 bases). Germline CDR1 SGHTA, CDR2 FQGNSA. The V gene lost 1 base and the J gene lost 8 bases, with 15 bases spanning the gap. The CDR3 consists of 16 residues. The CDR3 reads CASSLVPRAPDSPLHF. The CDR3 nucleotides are TGTGCCAGCAGCTTAGTTCCCAGGGCCCCGGATTCACCCCTCCACTTT.

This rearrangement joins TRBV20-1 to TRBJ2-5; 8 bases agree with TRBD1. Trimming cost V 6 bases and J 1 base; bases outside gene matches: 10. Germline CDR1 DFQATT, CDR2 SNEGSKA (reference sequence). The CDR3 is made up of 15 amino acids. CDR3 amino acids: CSAPNKGQAQETQYF. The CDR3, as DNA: TGCAGTGCCCCGAACAAGGGACAGGCCCAAGAGACCCAGTACTTC.

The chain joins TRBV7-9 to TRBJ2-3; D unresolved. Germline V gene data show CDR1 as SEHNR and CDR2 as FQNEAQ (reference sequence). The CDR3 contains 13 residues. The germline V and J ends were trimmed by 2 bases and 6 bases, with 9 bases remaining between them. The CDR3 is CASSLIARDTQYF. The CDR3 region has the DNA TGTGCCAGCAGCTTAATTGCCAGGGATACGCAGTATTTT.

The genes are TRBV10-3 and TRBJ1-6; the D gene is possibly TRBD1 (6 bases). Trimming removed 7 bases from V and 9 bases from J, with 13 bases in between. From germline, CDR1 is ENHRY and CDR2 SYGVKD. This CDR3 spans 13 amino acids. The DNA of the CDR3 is TGTGCCATCAACCCAGGGGATAGTTCACCCCTCCACTTT. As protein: CAINPGDSSPLHF.

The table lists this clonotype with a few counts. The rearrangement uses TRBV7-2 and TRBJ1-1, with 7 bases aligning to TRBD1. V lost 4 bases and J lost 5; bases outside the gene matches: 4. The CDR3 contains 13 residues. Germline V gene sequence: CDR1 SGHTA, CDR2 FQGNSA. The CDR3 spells CASSSQQGTEAFF. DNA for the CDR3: TGTGCCAGCAGCTCACAACAGGGGACTGAAGCTTTCTTT.

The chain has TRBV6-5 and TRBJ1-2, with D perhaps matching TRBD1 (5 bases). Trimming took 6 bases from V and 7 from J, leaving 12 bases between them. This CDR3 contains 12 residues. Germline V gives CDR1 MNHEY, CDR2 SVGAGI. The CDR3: CASRGREAGYTF. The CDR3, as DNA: TGTGCCAGCAGAGGCAGGGAGGCTGGCTACACCTTC.

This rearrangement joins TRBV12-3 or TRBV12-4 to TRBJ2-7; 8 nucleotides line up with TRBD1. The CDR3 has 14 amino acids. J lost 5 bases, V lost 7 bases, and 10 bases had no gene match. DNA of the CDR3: TGTGCCAGCAAGAGATGGACAGGGTCCCACGAGCAGTACTTC. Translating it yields CASKRWTGSHEQYF.

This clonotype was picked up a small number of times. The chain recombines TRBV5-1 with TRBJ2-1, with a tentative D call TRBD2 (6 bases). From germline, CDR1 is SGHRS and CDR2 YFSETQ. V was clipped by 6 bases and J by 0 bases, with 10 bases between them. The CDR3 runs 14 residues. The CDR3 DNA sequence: TGCGCCAGCAATGGGGGGAACTCCTACAATGAGCAGTTCTTC. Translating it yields CASNGGNSYNEQFF.

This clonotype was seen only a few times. The CDR3 region has the DNA TGTGCCAGCAGTGAGTCGACAGTCCAAGAGACCCAGTACTTC. As protein: CASSESTVQETQYF. J is TRBJ2-5 and V is TRBV6-1; D perhaps matches TRBD1 (5 bases). This CDR3 region has 14 residues. The germline gives CDR1 MNHNS, CDR2 SASEGT. Deletions cut 3 bases from V and 1 base from J, with 9 bases between.

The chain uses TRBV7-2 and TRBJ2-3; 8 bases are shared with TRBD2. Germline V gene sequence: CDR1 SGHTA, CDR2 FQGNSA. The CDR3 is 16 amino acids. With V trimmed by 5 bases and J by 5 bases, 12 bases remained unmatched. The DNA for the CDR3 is TGTGCCAGCAGCCCCGCGGGTAGCGGGGTAGTAGATACGCAGTATTTT. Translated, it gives CASSPAGSGVVDTQYF.

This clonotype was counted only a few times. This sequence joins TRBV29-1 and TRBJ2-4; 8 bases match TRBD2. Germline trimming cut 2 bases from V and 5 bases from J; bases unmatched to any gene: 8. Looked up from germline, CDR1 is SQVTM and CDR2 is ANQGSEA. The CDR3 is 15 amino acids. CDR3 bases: TGCAGCGTTGAACCGGCGGGGGGAGACCAAAACATTCAGTACTTC. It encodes CSVEPAGGDQNIQYF.

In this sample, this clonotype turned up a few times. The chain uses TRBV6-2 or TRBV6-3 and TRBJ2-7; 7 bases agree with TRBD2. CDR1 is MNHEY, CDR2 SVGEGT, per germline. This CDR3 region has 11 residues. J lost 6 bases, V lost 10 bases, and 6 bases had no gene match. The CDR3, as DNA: TGTGCCAATTCCAGGGAGGGCGAGCAGTACGTC. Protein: CANSREGEQYV.

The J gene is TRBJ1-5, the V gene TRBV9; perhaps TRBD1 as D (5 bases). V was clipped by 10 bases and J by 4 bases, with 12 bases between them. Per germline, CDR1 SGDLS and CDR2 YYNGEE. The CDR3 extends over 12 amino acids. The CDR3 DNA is TGTGCCCTAACCCGGACAAATCAGCCCCAGCATTTT. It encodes CALTRTNQPQHF.

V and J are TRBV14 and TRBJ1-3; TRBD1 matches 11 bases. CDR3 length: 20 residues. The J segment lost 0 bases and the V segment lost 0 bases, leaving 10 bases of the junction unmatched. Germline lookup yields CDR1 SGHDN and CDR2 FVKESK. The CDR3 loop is CASSQEGTGGQCCSGNTIYF. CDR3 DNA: TGTGCCAGCAGCCAAGAGGGGACAGGGGGACAATGCTGCTCTGGAAACACCATATATTTT.

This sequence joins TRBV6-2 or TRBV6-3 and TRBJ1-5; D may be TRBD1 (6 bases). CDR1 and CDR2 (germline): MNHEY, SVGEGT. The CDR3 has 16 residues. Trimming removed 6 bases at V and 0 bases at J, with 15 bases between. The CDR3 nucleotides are TGTGCCAGCAGCCTCCGTGCAGGGGTTAGCAATCAGCCCCAGCATTTT. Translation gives CASSLRAGVSNQPQHF.